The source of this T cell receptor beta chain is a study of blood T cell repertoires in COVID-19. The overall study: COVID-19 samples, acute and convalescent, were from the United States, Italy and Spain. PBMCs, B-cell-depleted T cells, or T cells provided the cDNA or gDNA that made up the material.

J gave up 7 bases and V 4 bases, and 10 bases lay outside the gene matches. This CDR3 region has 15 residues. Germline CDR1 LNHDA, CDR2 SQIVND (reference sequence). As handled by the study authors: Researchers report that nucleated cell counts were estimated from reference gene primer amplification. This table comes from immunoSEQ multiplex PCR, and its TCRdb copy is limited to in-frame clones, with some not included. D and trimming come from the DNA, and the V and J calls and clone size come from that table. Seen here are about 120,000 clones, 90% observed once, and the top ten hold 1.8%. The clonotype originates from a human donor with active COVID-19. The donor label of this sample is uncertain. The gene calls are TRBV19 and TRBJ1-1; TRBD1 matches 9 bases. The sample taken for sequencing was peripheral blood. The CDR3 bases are TGTGCCAGTAGTAACGCAGGACAGGGGATTAGTGAAGCTTTCTTT. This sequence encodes CASSNAGQGISEAFF.